The following is a T cell receptor (beta chain) sequence with its context. Its antigen is unknown. The germline gene is not matched at one end of the junction; a read error may be the cause. The sample originates from a study of beta chain features in type 1 diabetes. Study-wide points: PCR might show a preference for shorter templates, equally across patients and controls. Significant though moderate, a shortening of TCRB CDR3s appeared in all four CD4+ subsets of Type 1 diabetes patients. Patients showed naive, central memory and Treg TCRB repertoires that appeared more similar than those of healthy donors.

The CDR3 contains 13 residues. CDR1 and CDR2 (germline): SGHDT, YYEEEE. What was sequenced were expressed TCRB transcripts, since all of the isolated RNA had been reverse transcribed. TCRdb's table, derived via immunoSEQ multiplex PCR, lists solely in-frame clones and lacks some. The table has approximately 280,000 clones, about 15% seen once. Averaging about 116 mL, one heparinised blood draw came from each individual donor. Based on CD45RO/CCR7/CD25/CD127/CD95/CD27, CD4+ regulatory, stem cell-like memory, naive and central memory cells were sorted. Sequenced sample: naive CD4+ T cells from blood. The origin of this receptor is a young man with type 1 diabetes. The V call is TRBV5-6, the J call TRBJ2-7; 8 nucleotides align to TRBD2. The CDR3 nucleotides read TGTGCCAGCAGCTACAATGGACTAGCCACAACCTTCTTC. It translates to CASSYNGLATTFF. Based on the CDR3 plus reference TRBV5-6 and TRBJ2-7, the full variable domain is DAGVTQSPTHLIKTRGQQVTLRCSPKSGHDTVSWYQQALGQGPQFIFQYYEEEERQRGNFPDRFSGHQFPNYSSELNVNALLLGDSALYLCASSYNGLATTFFGPGTRLTVT.